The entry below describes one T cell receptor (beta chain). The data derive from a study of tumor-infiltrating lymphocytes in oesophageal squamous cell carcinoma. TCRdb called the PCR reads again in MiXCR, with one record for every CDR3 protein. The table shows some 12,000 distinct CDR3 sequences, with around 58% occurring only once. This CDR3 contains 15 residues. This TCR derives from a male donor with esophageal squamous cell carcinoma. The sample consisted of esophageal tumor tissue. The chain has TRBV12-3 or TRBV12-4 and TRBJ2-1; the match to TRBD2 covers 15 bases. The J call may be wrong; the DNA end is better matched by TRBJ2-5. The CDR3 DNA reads TGTGCCAGCACTATGGGACTAGCGGGAGGAGAGACCCAGTACTTC. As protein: CASTMGLAGGETQYF.